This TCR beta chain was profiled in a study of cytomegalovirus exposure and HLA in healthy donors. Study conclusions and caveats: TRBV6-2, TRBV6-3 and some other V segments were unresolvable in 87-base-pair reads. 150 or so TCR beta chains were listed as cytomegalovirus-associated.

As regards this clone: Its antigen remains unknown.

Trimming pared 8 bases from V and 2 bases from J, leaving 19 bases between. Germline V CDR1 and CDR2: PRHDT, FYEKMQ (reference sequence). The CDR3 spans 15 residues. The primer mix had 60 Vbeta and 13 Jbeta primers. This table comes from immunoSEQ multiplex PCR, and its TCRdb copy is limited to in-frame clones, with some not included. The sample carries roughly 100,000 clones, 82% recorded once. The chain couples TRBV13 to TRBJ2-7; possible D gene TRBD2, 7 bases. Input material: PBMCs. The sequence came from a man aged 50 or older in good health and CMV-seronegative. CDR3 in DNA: TGTGCCAGCTTTATAGGGGGGGCCCTACCCTACGAGCAGTACTTC. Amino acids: CASFIGGALPYEQYF.